This T cell receptor beta chain was captured by sequencing in a study of T cells expressing NK-cell markers. Study-level background: It was sorted CD3+CD56-NKG2C+, CD3+CD56+NKG2C- and CD3+CD56+NKG2C+ T cells that provided the TCR beta repertoires. Among the eight sequenced donors, seven tested HCMV-seropositive and one tested seronegative.

The CDR3 has 15 residues. Germline-derived CDR1 and CDR2 are SGHTA and FQGNSA. From its re-call of the 5' RACE reads, TCRdb lists each CDR3 protein once, without DNA. In all, the sample yields 550,000 to 600,000 distinct CDR3 sequences. Study-level findings and limits: The contribution of dominant NKG2C+ clonotypes to CD8+ T cells in about 6 donors was 1.0-7.0%. Clones of NKG2C+ T cells that had expanded were of unclear HCMV specificity.

Concerning this clonotype itself: Its specificity is unknown.

The chain recombines TRBV7-2 with TRBJ1-1. The sequenced sample was blood T cells: a sorted CD56 or NKG2C T cell subset, CD4+ or CD8+ T cells, or bulk PBMC T cells (not recorded which). The source of this sequence is a man in his late teens or twenties in good health. CDR3 region: CASSLRQVQNTEAFF.